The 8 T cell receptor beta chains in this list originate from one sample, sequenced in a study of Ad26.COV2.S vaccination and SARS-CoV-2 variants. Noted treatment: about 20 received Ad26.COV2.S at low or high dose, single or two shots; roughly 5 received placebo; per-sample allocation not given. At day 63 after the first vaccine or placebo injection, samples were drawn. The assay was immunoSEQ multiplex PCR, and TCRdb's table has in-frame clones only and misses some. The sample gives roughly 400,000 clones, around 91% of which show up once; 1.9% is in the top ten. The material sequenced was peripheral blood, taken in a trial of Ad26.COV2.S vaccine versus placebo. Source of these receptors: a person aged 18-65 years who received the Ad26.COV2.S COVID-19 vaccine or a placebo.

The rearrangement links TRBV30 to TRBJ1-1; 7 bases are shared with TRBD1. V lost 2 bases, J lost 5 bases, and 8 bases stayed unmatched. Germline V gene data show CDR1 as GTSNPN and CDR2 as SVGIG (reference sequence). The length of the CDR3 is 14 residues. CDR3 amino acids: CAWSLEGAGTEAFF. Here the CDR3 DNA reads TGTGCCTGGAGTCTGGAGGGGGCTGGAACTGAAGCTTTCTTT.

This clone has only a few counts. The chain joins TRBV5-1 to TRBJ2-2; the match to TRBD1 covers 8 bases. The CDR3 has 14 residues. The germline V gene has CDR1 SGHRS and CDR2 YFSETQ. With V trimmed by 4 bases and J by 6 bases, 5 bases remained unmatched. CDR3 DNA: TGCGCCAGCAGCCCGGGGACAGGCTCCGGGGAGCTGTTTTTT. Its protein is CASSPGTGSGELFF. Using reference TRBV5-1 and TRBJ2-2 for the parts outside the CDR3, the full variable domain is KAGVTQTPRYLIKTRGQQVTLSCSPISGHRSVSWYQQTPGQGLQFLFEYFSETQRNKGNFPGRFSGRQFSNSRSEMNVSTLELGDSALYLCASSPGTGSGELFFGEGSRLTVL.

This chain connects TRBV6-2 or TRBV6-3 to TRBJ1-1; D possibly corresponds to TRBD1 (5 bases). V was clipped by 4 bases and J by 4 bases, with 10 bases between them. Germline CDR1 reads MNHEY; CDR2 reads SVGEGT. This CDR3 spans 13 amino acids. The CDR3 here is CASSSGSSTEAFF. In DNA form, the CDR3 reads TGTGCCAGCAGTTCAGGGTCCAGCACTGAAGCTTTCTTT.

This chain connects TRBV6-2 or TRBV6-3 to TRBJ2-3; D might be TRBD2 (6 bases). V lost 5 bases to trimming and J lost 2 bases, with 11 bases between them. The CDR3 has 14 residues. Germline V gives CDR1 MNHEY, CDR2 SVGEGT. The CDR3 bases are TGTGCCAGCAGTATCGGACTATCCACAGATACGCAGTATTTT. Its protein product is CASSIGLSTDTQYF.

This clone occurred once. The CDR3, as DNA: TGTGCCAGCTCACCCCTTCTGTGGAAGACTGGGGCCAACGTCCTGACTTTC. Translating it yields CASSPLLWKTGANVLTF. The chain employs TRBV18 and TRBJ2-6; D unresolved. The CDR3 totals 17 residues. Trimming took 3 bases from V and 2 from J, leaving 14 bases between them. Germline CDR1 and CDR2: KGHSH and LQKENI.

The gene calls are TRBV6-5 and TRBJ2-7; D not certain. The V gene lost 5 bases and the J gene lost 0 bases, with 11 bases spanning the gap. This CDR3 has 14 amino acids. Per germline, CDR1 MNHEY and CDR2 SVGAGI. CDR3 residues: CASSPFQSSYEQYF. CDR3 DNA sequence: TGTGCCAGCAGTCCCTTTCAATCCTCCTACGAGCAGTACTTC.

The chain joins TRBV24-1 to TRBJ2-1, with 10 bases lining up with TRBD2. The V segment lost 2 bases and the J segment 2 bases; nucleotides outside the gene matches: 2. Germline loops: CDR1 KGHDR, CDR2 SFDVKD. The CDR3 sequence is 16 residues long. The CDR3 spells CATSDSGTSAYNEQFF. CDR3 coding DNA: TGTGCCACCAGTGATTCGGGGACTAGCGCCTACAATGAGCAGTTCTTC.

This CDR3 is CASGETGIVYEQYF. CDR3 DNA sequence: TGTGCCAGCGGCGAGACAGGAATCGTATACGAGCAGTACTTC. The rearrangement links TRBV11-2 to TRBJ2-7; D perhaps matches TRBD1 (6 bases). V was cut by 8 bases and J by 4 bases, with 18 bases left in between. Germline-derived CDR1 and CDR2 are SGHAT and FQNNGV. This CDR3 has 14 amino acids.